This T cell receptor beta chain derives from a study of blood T cell repertoires in COVID-19. Only in-frame clones appear in the TCRdb table, and some are missing; sequencing was by immunoSEQ multiplex PCR. Altogether some 200,000 clones are present, roughly 84% being singletons, with the ten largest covering about 2.4%. The V gene's germline CDR1 is SGHDT and CDR2 YYEEEE. The CDR3 loop spans 14 amino acids. The ends lost 4 bases at V and 4 bases at J; junction bases unmatched: 5. The chain is built from TRBV5-6 and TRBJ2-3; 8 nucleotides line up with TRBD2. The sequence was collected from a woman aged 55-69 years with acute or convalescent COVID-19. The sample consisted of peripheral blood. The CDR3: CASSRTGGPDTQYF. The CDR3 nucleotides are TGTGCCAGCAGCCGGACGGGGGGGCCAGATACGCAGTATTTT.